This note documents a single T cell receptor (beta chain) sequence. TCRdb keeps only in-frame clones here, not all; method: immunoSEQ multiplex PCR. Among around 51,000 clones listed, roughly 90% were seen once. This record belongs to a study of control samples from healthy donors and cancer patients. Germline CDR1 is KGHDR and CDR2 is SFDVKD. This CDR3 is built from 17 residues. Trimming pared 5 bases from V and 3 bases from J, leaving 22 bases between. The sample comprised PBMCs. The TCR originated in a man aged 50-60 years with head and neck cancer. The rearrangement joins TRBV24-1 to TRBJ2-7, with D maybe TRBD1 (5 bases). CDR3 coding DNA: TGTGCCACCAGTGTCCAGTTCAGGTTGACAGAGTTCTACGAGCAGTACTTC. This translates into CATSVQFRLTEFYEQYF.